The rows below give T cell receptor beta chains drawn from one sample of a study of OX40 agonist ivuxolimab in advanced cancers. Clones were sequenced by immunoSEQ multiplex PCR, and TCRdb holds only the in-frame ones, with some missing. Among tens of thousands of clones listed, around 88% were seen once. Sequencing was performed on CD4+ or CD8+ T cells sorted from blood, taken in a trial of the OX40 agonist ivuxolimab. These receptors all stem from an adult with an advanced solid tumor such as melanoma, head and neck, liver or kidney cancer. Both conserved end residues are part of each CDR3. The order of the fields is CDR3 protein, J gene, CDR3 length, V gene.

CDR3aa: CASSRYSHYNGTGPLSSTDTQYF
j_gene: TRBJ2-3
len: 23
v_gene: TRBV13

CDR3aa: CASTPGGLAALNEQFF
j_gene: TRBJ2-1
len: 16
v_gene: TRBV11-2

CDR3aa: CASSQTATGANYGYTF
j_gene: TRBJ1-2
len: 16
v_gene: TRBV4-2

CDR3aa: CASSQALWLAGAAYEQYF
j_gene: TRBJ2-7
len: 18
v_gene: TRBV14

CDR3aa: CASSLQGYTEAFF
j_gene: TRBJ1-1
len: 13
v_gene: TRBV5-4

CDR3aa: CASSLVYGQGNQPQHF
j_gene: TRBJ1-5
len: 16
v_gene: TRBV7-9

CDR3aa: CASSQWGNQPQHF
j_gene: TRBJ1-5
len: 13
v_gene: TRBV7-2

CDR3aa: CASPGTSGSSYNEQFF
j_gene: TRBJ2-1
len: 16
v_gene: TRBV2

CDR3aa: CASSLSLGVGTQYF
j_gene: TRBJ2-5
len: 14
v_gene: TRBV7-3

CDR3aa: CASSPIAGAGEQYF
j_gene: TRBJ2-7
len: 14
v_gene: TRBV7-8

CDR3aa: CASSLDRSAHEQYF
j_gene: TRBJ2-7
len: 14
v_gene: TRBV11-3

CDR3aa: CASTLTGAYYEQYF
j_gene: TRBJ2-7
len: 14
v_gene: TRBV28

CDR3aa: CASSDTPTSGRAAEQFF
j_gene: TRBJ2-1
len: 17
v_gene: TRBV6-4

CDR3aa: CASSHEMDRGFGNQPQHF
j_gene: TRBJ1-5
len: 18
v_gene: TRBV4-1

CDR3aa: CAWSFNRAYNSPLHF
j_gene: TRBJ1-6
len: 15
v_gene: TRBV30

CDR3aa: CASSRGTDYEQYF
j_gene: TRBJ2-7
len: 13
v_gene: TRBV18

CDR3aa: CTSCPPGSETQYF
j_gene: TRBJ2-5
len: 13
v_gene: TRBV1

CDR3aa: CASSIGREQFF
j_gene: TRBJ2-1
len: 11
v_gene: TRBV19

CDR3aa: CASSLLGTSPDTQYF
j_gene: TRBJ2-3
len: 15
v_gene: TRBV7-7

CDR3aa: CAWSVHRGLGYTF
j_gene: TRBJ1-2
len: 13
v_gene: TRBV30

CDR3aa: CSAKDVVGRHF
j_gene: TRBJ2-7
len: 11
v_gene: TRBV20-1

CDR3aa: CASSVDLGPANTGELFF
j_gene: TRBJ2-2
len: 17
v_gene: TRBV9

CDR3aa: CAWSQSLNEKLFF
j_gene: TRBJ1-4
len: 13
v_gene: TRBV30

CDR3aa: CASSHGTGRTDTQYF
j_gene: TRBJ2-3
len: 15
v_gene: TRBV7-9

CDR3aa: CSASGPETQYF
j_gene: TRBJ2-5
len: 11
v_gene: TRBV20-1

CDR3aa: CASSYTGTGYEQYF
j_gene: TRBJ2-7
len: 14
v_gene: TRBV6-5

CDR3aa: CASSYNRGGEKLFF
j_gene: TRBJ1-4
len: 14
v_gene: TRBV6-5

CDR3aa: CASSKDVSYEQYF
j_gene: TRBJ2-7
len: 13
v_gene: TRBV28

CDR3aa: CASSFYSGFAKNIQYF
j_gene: TRBJ2-4
len: 16
v_gene: TRBV5-4

CDR3aa: CASSRGTSGRSTDTQYF
j_gene: TRBJ2-3
len: 17
v_gene: TRBV16

CDR3aa: CASSTGQGVYEQYF
j_gene: TRBJ2-7
len: 14
v_gene: TRBV27

CDR3aa: CASSFLGEQYF
j_gene: TRBJ2-7
len: 11
v_gene: TRBV7-9

CDR3aa: CASSEGQIISQPQHF
j_gene: TRBJ1-5
len: 15
v_gene: TRBV10-2

CDR3aa: CASSLGGGWNEQFF
j_gene: TRBJ2-1
len: 14
v_gene: TRBV11-3

CDR3aa: CASSVRGPNTEAFF
j_gene: TRBJ1-1
len: 14
v_gene: TRBV7-3

CDR3aa: CASSTPSGRLETQYF
j_gene: TRBJ2-5
len: 15
v_gene: TRBV19

CDR3aa: CASSLNVAGVGNTGELFF
j_gene: TRBJ2-2
len: 18
v_gene: TRBV4-1

CDR3aa: CASQTGGRQPQHF
j_gene: TRBJ1-5
len: 13
v_gene: TRBV28

CDR3aa: CASSSRLAGSYEQYF
j_gene: TRBJ2-7
len: 15
v_gene: TRBV11-2

CDR3aa: CASSLPSGLTDTQYF
j_gene: TRBJ2-3
len: 15
v_gene: TRBV28

CDR3aa: CASSLKSASRNYGYTF
j_gene: TRBJ1-2
len: 16
v_gene: TRBV27

CDR3aa: CAFTPGQGDNQPQHF
j_gene: TRBJ1-5
len: 15
v_gene: TRBV30

CDR3aa: CASRAGTGYNEQFF
j_gene: TRBJ2-1
len: 14
v_gene: TRBV19

CDR3aa: CASIPPTSGSHNEQFF
j_gene: TRBJ2-1
len: 16
v_gene: TRBV28

CDR3aa: CASTPRGGQLSDTQYF
j_gene: TRBJ2-3
len: 16
v_gene: TRBV19

CDR3aa: CSARGDTEAFF
j_gene: TRBJ1-1
len: 11
v_gene: TRBV20-1

CDR3aa: CASSVGTGPSYEQYF
j_gene: TRBJ2-7
len: 15
v_gene: TRBV9

CDR3aa: CASSYFVAGSLTDTQYF
j_gene: TRBJ2-3
len: 17
v_gene: TRBV2

CDR3aa: CASSLEGTATNYGYTF
j_gene: TRBJ1-2
len: 16
v_gene: TRBV5-1

CDR3aa: CAWGKAGGTYNEQFF
j_gene: TRBJ2-1
len: 15
v_gene: TRBV30

CDR3aa: CASSYSYMTNTEAFF
j_gene: TRBJ1-1
len: 15
v_gene: TRBV6-5

CDR3aa: CASSRYRLTGNTIYF
j_gene: TRBJ1-3
len: 15
v_gene: TRBV28

CDR3aa: CASSYLAGVTGELFF
j_gene: TRBJ2-2
len: 15
v_gene: TRBV6-6

CDR3aa: CASRDSNTGELFF
j_gene: TRBJ2-2
len: 13
v_gene: TRBV6-6

CDR3aa: CSATDSPLHF
j_gene: TRBJ1-6
len: 10
v_gene: TRBV20-1